A single sample gave rise to the 9 T cell receptor beta chains below, sequenced in a study of cytomegalovirus exposure and HLA in healthy donors. The PCR was carried out with 60 Vbeta primers and 13 Jbeta primers. Sequencing was performed with immunoSEQ multiplex PCR; in TCRdb, only in-frame clones are kept and a portion is missing. This sample has about 180,000 clones; 80% occur once, and the top ten carry roughly 2%. Sequencing input: PBMCs. These receptors all come from a woman aged 25 to 39 in good health and CMV-seronegative.

V and J are TRBV7-7 and TRBJ2-5; D gene unclear. The V end lost 1 base, the J end lost 5 bases, and 14 bases lay between the germline ends. The CDR3 contains 15 residues. The V gene's germline CDR1 is SSHAT and CDR2 FNYEAQ (reference sequence). CDR3 residues: CASSLGAQALETQYF. The CDR3 DNA is TGTGCCAGCAGCTTAGGAGCCCAGGCGTTGGAGACCCAGTACTTC.

This chain joins TRBV6-5 and TRBJ1-5; D gene ambiguous. Trimming removed 2 bases at V and 4 bases at J, with 6 bases between. Germline lookup yields CDR1 MNHEY and CDR2 SVGAGI. The CDR3 consists of 13 residues. The CDR3 DNA reads TGTGCCAGCAGTTACGAGGGTAATCAGCCCCAGCATTTT. Protein product: CASSYEGNQPQHF.

As regards this clone: At one boundary the junction diverges from the germline segment, which might be a read error. This chain links TRBV7-7 with TRBJ1-1, with TRBD1 as a possible D gene (5 bases). Germline V CDR1 and CDR2: SSHAT, FNYEAQ (reference sequence). The CDR3 totals 14 residues. The CDR3 DNA reads TGTGCTAGCAGCTGGGGCAGGGCAGCCACTGAAGCTTTCTTT. It translates to CASSWGRAATEAFF.

The chain links TRBV18 to TRBJ2-1, with 10 bases that match TRBD2. From germline, CDR1 is KGHSH and CDR2 LQKENI. The CDR3 covers 14 residues. Losses at the gene ends were 4 bases for V and 6 bases for J; bases not matched to a gene: 3. The CDR3 spells CASSRLAGVNEQFF. The CDR3 nucleotides are TGTGCCAGCTCACGACTAGCGGGTGTCAATGAGCAGTTCTTC. The entire variable domain, with the rest obtained from reference TRBV18 and TRBJ2-1, is as follows: NAGVMQNPRHLVRRRGQEARLRCSPMKGHSHVYWYRQLPEEGLKFMVYLQKENIIDESGMPKERFSAEFPKEGPSILRIQQVVRGDSAAYFCASSRLAGVNEQFFGPGTRLTVL.

The chain combines TRBV27 with TRBJ2-7, with D uncertain. There are 15 residues in the CDR3. The germline CDR1 and CDR2 sequences are MNHEY and SMNVEV (reference sequence). Trimming left V 2 bases short and J 9 bases short, with 20 bases between. The CDR3 bases are TGTGCCAGCAGTTTACTGGCAGGCGTGACCTCCGGGCAGTACTTC. Encoded protein: CASSLLAGVTSGQYF.

The V call is TRBV18, the J call TRBJ1-1, with D perhaps matching TRBD1 (6 bases). In germline, CDR1 is KGHSH, CDR2 LQKENI. This CDR3 region has 12 residues. With 6 bases removed from V and 7 bases from J, the gap between germline ends came to 12 bases. CDR3 region: CASSLDRIEAFF. DNA for the CDR3: TGTGCCAGCTCGCTAGACAGGATTGAAGCTTTCTTT.

V is TRBV4-3 and J is TRBJ2-7; D is ambiguous. CDR1 and CDR2 from the germline V gene are LGHNA and YSLEER. The CDR3 length is 14 residues. V lost 1 base and J 2 bases, leaving 9 bases between the germline ends. The CDR3 region is CASSQARGTYEQYF. CDR3 nucleotide sequence: TGCGCCAGCAGCCAAGCCCGAGGTACCTACGAGCAGTACTTC.

This clone was picked up a small number of times. The DNA for the CDR3 is TGTGCCAGCAGCGAGCCGGGACAAAATGAAAAACTGTTTTTT. It translates to CASSEPGQNEKLFF. The chain couples TRBV5-4 to TRBJ1-4, with a possible D match to TRBD1 (6 bases). CDR1 is SGHNT and CDR2 is YYREEE in the germline V gene (reference sequence). Trimming removed 4 bases at V and 5 bases at J, with 12 bases between. This CDR3 contains 14 residues. The full variable domain, its missing parts supplied by reference TRBV5-4 and TRBJ1-4, is ETGVTQSPTHLIKTRGQQVTLRCSSQSGHNTVSWYQQALGQGPQFIFQYYREEENGRGNFPPRFSGLQFPNYSSELNVNALELDDSALYLCASSEPGQNEKLFFGSGTQLSVL.

The rearrangement uses TRBV5-8 and TRBJ2-3, with 7 bases matching TRBD2. V was clipped by 0 bases and J by 2 bases; unmatched bases: 12. Germline V gives CDR1 SGHTS, CDR2 YDEGEE. This CDR3 has 18 residues. CDR3 nucleotides: TGTGCCAGCAGCTTGGCACGACTAGCTCTGACACACACAGATACGCAGTATTTT. This gives the protein CASSLARLALTHTDTQYF.